These 17 T cell receptor beta chains originate from one sample sequenced in a study of shared clonotypes between healthy human individuals. Repertoires were generated with immunoSEQ multiplex PCR, while TCRdb's copy carries only in-frame clones and drops some. The repertoire has roughly 1,600,000 clones, less than 99% of them found once; the top ten carry 0.36%. The sample consisted of naive CD4+ T cells sorted from blood. Stated subset: CD45RA+ positively selected. These receptors were collected from a man aged 25-45 years in good health.

A word on this clone: Germline and junction disagree at one end, which may indicate a read error. The chain couples TRBV7-7 to TRBJ2-1; 14 nucleotides agree with TRBD2. CDR3 length equals 17 residues. CDR1 SSHAT and CDR2 FNYEAQ come from the germline V gene (reference sequence). CDR3 DNA sequence: TGTGCTAGCAGCTTAGGCGGACTAGCGGGAGGAGGTGGTGAGCAGTTCTTC. Amino acid sequence: CASSLGGLAGGGGEQFF.

This chain joins TRBV5-4 and TRBJ1-1; D is undetermined. The CDR3 runs to 16 residues. Germline lookup yields CDR1 SGHNT and CDR2 YYREEE (reference sequence). Trimming shortened V by 4 bases and J by 0 bases, and 16 bases separated the two germline ends. CDR3 DNA sequence: TGTGCCAGCAGCGCCGCCAATTCCGGGGTGAACACTGAAGCTTTCTTT. Its translation is CASSAANSGVNTEAFF.

In the case of this clone: The junction differs from germline at one of its ends, possibly a read error. The rearrangement uses TRBV18 and TRBJ2-7; D unclear. Germline assignment: CDR1 KGHSH and CDR2 LQKENI. The length of the CDR3 is 14 residues. CDR3 DNA sequence: TGTGCCAGCTCACCTAAGCCATTCTCCGACGAGCAGTACTTC. Protein: CASSPKPFSDEQYF.

J is TRBJ2-5 and V is TRBV10-2, with 7 bases lining up with TRBD2. Germline V gene lookup returns CDR1 WSHSY and CDR2 SAAADI. V shed 3 bases, J shed 1 base, and the junction held 14 bases outside the gene matches. The CDR3 runs 18 residues. CDR3 residues: CASSESDAGRAFQETQYF. DNA for the CDR3: TGCGCCAGCAGTGAATCAGACGCGGGGAGGGCCTTCCAAGAGACCCAGTACTTC.

The chain links TRBV15 to TRBJ1-1, with D maybe TRBD1 (6 bases). Between the trimmed V and J ends, which lost 5 bases and 1 base, there was a span of 20 bases. CDR3 length equals 17 residues. The germline V gene has CDR1 LNHNV and CDR2 YYDKDF (reference sequence). The CDR3 nucleotides are TGTGCCACCAGCCCAGGGGCAGGAGTGGGATCGAACACTGAAGCTTTCTTT. Translating gives CATSPGAGVGSNTEAFF.

V usage is TRBV18 and J usage is TRBJ2-5; D possibly corresponds to TRBD2 (6 bases). V was pared by 2 bases and J by 3 bases, with 10 bases between. This CDR3 is 14 amino acids long. Germline V CDR1 and CDR2: KGHSH, LQKENI. The CDR3 sequence is CASSPSGDKETQYF. CDR3 coding DNA: TGTGCCAGCTCACCATCGGGGGATAAAGAGACCCAGTACTTC.

The rearrangement uses TRBV9 and TRBJ2-3; 9 positions agree with TRBD2. Per germline, CDR1 SGDLS and CDR2 YYNGEE. This CDR3 is built from 16 residues. The trim removed 1 base at V and 5 bases at J, leaving 8 bases unmatched. The chain's CDR3 is CASSVKGGRAKDTQYF. CDR3 coding DNA: TGTGCCAGCAGCGTAAAAGGCGGGAGGGCCAAAGATACGCAGTATTTT.

The rearrangement joins TRBV2 to TRBJ2-1, with 9 bases that match TRBD2. Germline V gives CDR1 SNHLY, CDR2 FYNNEI. The ends lost 10 bases at V and 8 bases at J; junction bases unmatched: 12. The CDR3 loop spans 14 amino acids. The DNA of the CDR3 is TGTGCCATACCCGGAGCGCGGGAGGGCGATGAGCAGTTCTTC. This encodes CAIPGAREGDEQFF.

The chain uses TRBV5-4 and TRBJ2-5, with unresolved D. The CDR3 sequence is 16 residues long. Trimming left V 0 bases short and J 4 bases short, with 16 bases between. From germline, CDR1 is SGHNT and CDR2 YYREEE (reference sequence). The CDR3, as DNA: TGTGCCAGCAGCTTGGGAGGCCGGCCATGGGCAGAGACCCAGTACTTC. Translated, it gives CASSLGGRPWAETQYF.

The chain joins TRBV5-5 to TRBJ2-7; the match to TRBD1 covers 7 bases. Per germline, CDR1 SGHKS and CDR2 YYEKEE (reference sequence). The length of the CDR3 is 14 residues. V shed 2 bases, J shed 2 bases, and the junction held 4 bases outside the gene matches. CDR3 in DNA: TGTGCCAGCAGCTTAACCGGGACAGCCTACGAGCAGTACTTC. It codes for CASSLTGTAYEQYF.

This chain connects TRBV7-2 to TRBJ2-7; D is undetermined. V shed 5 bases and J shed 1 base, with 12 bases lying between them. Germline CDR1 reads SGHTA; CDR2 reads FQGNSA. There are 14 residues in the CDR3. CDR3 sequence (DNA): TGTGCCAGCAGCCCTAACAACCTATCCTACGAGCAGTACTTC. Protein sequence: CASSPNNLSYEQYF. The complete variable domain, with remaining parts taken from reference TRBV7-2 and TRBJ2-7, reads GAGVSQSPSNKVTEKGKDVELRCDPISGHTALYWYRQSLGQGLEFLIYFQGNSAPDKSGLPSDRFSAERTGGSVSTLTIQRTQQEDSAVYLCASSPNNLSYEQYFGPGTRLTVT.

The genes are TRBV5-4 and TRBJ2-7; 8 bases are shared with TRBD2. CDR3 length: 15 amino acids. Trimming at V came to 4 bases and at J to 3 bases, leaving 9 bases not matched to a gene. CDR1 and CDR2 from the germline V gene are SGHNT and YYREEE (reference sequence). The CDR3 bases are TGTGCCAGCAGCCCCGGAGTAGCGGGGCTCTACGAGCAGTACTTC. Amino acid sequence: CASSPGVAGLYEQYF.

The chain employs TRBV28 and TRBJ2-7; possible D gene TRBD1, 5 bases. Deletions cut 5 bases from V and 1 base from J, with 9 bases between. Germline V CDR1 and CDR2: MDHEN, SYDVKM. This CDR3 contains 13 residues. CDR3 bases: TGTGCCAGCAGTCGACAGCTATCCTACGAGCAGTACTTC. Protein product: CASSRQLSYEQYF.

The gene calls are TRBV9 and TRBJ1-2; no firm D call. In germline, CDR1 is SGDLS, CDR2 YYNGEE. V was trimmed by 2 bases and J by 4 bases, leaving 9 bases between them. This CDR3 has 13 amino acids. The CDR3 sequence is CASSVDHSYGYTF. CDR3 in DNA: TGTGCCAGCAGCGTCGACCATAGCTATGGCTACACCTTC.

This chain links TRBV29-1 with TRBJ1-1; no definite D call. Per germline, CDR1 SQVTM and CDR2 ANQGSEA. V dropped 7 bases and J dropped 7 bases, with 10 bases sitting between them. The CDR3 runs to 10 residues. The CDR3 DNA reads as TGCAGCGCATCGACGTTTGAAGCTTTCTTT. Translation gives CSASTFEAFF.

The chain carries TRBV6-1 and TRBJ1-5; a possible D gene is TRBD1 (5 bases). CDR1 and CDR2 from the germline V gene are MNHNS and SASEGT. There are 15 residues in the CDR3. The germline V and J ends were trimmed by 5 bases and 1 base, with 12 bases remaining between them. The CDR3 DNA sequence: TGTGCCAGCAGTACCGGGACGTTGAGCAATCAGCCCCAGCATTTT. Translated, it gives CASSTGTLSNQPQHF.

This clone was picked up one time. The chain joins TRBV5-1 to TRBJ2-3; 10 nucleotides line up with TRBD2. There are 13 residues in the CDR3. The germline V gene has CDR1 SGHRS and CDR2 YFSETQ. V trimming: 5 bases; J trimming: 6 bases; junction bases outside the gene matches: 3. The CDR3 bases are TGCGCCAGCAGGTCGGGACTAGCGGATACGCAGTATTTT. It specifies CASRSGLADTQYF.